This TCR beta chain was sequenced during a study of cytomegalovirus exposure and HLA in healthy donors. The PCR made use of 60 Vbeta and 13 Jbeta primers. TCRdb's table, derived via immunoSEQ multiplex PCR, lists solely in-frame clones and lacks some. Its listing shows 70,000 to 80,000 clones. This CDR3 region has 15 residues. V lost 1 base and J lost 5; bases outside the gene matches: 7. CDR1 and CDR2 (germline): LGHNA, YNFKEQ. This chain links TRBV4-2 with TRBJ2-5, with 7 positions matching TRBD2. The origin of this receptor is a middle-aged man in good health and CMV-seronegative. The sequenced sample was PBMCs. The CDR3 reads CASSQAGLVEETQYF. CDR3 DNA: TGTGCCAGCAGCCAAGCTGGACTAGTTGAGGAGACCCAGTACTTC.